The source of this T cell receptor (beta chain) is a study of cytomegalovirus exposure and HLA in healthy donors. This clone was counted a single time. Its antigen is unknown. V was cut by 1 base and J by 3 bases, with 13 bases left in between. Germline loops: CDR1 SGHVS, CDR2 FNYEAQ. This CDR3 spans 15 amino acids. Study conclusions and caveats: According to an earlier analysis, most TCR beta V segments yielded productive rearrangements about 90% or about 30% of the time.

Amplification used 60 Vbeta primers and 13 Jbeta primers. TCRdb's copy holds only in-frame clones and misses some; the assay was immunoSEQ multiplex PCR. The sample yields 140,000 or so clones, around 80% seen once. This TCR derives from a woman in her 30s in good health and CMV-seronegative. The chain has TRBV7-6 and TRBJ2-7; D remains unclear. The sequenced sample was PBMCs. CDR3 nucleotide sequence: TGTGCCAGCAGCTTAGGGGCCTCGGATGTCTACGAGCAGTACTTC. It translates to CASSLGASDVYEQYF.